Below are 25 T cell receptor beta chains sequenced from a single sample in a study of T cells in Graves' hyperthyroidism and ophthalmopathy. RNA transcripts were the template for amplifying TCR beta CDR3 regions. The HTBI primer set drove a first-round RT-PCR of the TCR CDR3. Via MiXCR, TCRdb re-called the multiplex PCR reads, giving one row per CDR3 protein. Among about 370,000 distinct CDR3 sequences listed, approximately 16% were seen once. Sequenced input: blood. These receptors were taken from an older woman with Graves' ophthalmopathy.

This clonotype was seen many times. The J gene is TRBJ2-5, the V gene TRBV6-1; no clear D gene. The CDR3 is made up of 16 amino acids. From germline, CDR1 is MNHNS and CDR2 SASEGT. V gave up 5 bases and J gave up 4 bases, with 20 bases separating them. The CDR3 DNA sequence: TGTGCCAGCAGTTCTCGGTCAGGTGCCACCGGAGAGACCCAGTACTTC. This codes for CASSSRSGATGETQYF.

At least ten counts were recorded for this clonotype. The CDR3 DNA reads as TGTGCCAGTAGTGGAGCGGGTAGGGATGAGCAGTTCTTC. Translating it yields CASSGAGRDEQFF. This chain connects TRBV27 to TRBJ2-1; a weak D match, TRBD2 (6 bases). The germline V gene has CDR1 MNHEY and CDR2 SMNVEV (reference sequence). The CDR3 spans 13 residues. Trimming pared 9 bases from V and 8 bases from J, leaving 17 bases between.

In this sample, this clonotype turned up many times. The chain couples TRBV11-2 to TRBJ2-7; 10 nucleotides match TRBD2. The germline V gene has CDR1 SGHAT and CDR2 FQNNGV. The J segment lost 3 bases and the V segment lost 3 bases, leaving 14 bases of the junction unmatched. CDR3 length equals 18 residues. The CDR3 DNA reads TGTGCCAGCAGCTTCCACCGCCTAGCGGGAGCGCCAGACTACGAGCAGTACTTC. Translation gives CASSFHRLAGAPDYEQYF. The whole variable domain, remainder taken from reference TRBV11-2 and TRBJ2-7, is EAGVAQSPRYKIIEKRQSVAFWCNPISGHATLYWYQQILGQGPKLLIQFQNNGVVDDSQLPKDRFSAERLKGVDSTLKIQPAKLEDSAVYLCASSFHRLAGAPDYEQYFGPGTRLTVT.

A note on this clonotype: A read error is possible here, since a much larger clone lies one base away. The J gene is TRBJ2-7, the V gene TRBV29-1, with 14 nucleotides matching TRBD2. There are 15 residues in the CDR3. The V and J ends lost 3 bases and 3 bases, in that order; junction bases with no gene match: 4. Germline CDR1 SQVTM, CDR2 ANQGSEA. The CDR3 spells CSVEGTSGSVYEQYF. For the CDR3, the DNA is TGCAGCGTTGAGGGGACTAGCGGGAGTGTCTACGAGCAGTACTTC.

This clonotype was seen many times. The V call is TRBV3-1, the J call TRBJ2-2; 7 nucleotides match TRBD1. Per the germline V gene, CDR1 is LGHDT and CDR2 is YNNKEL (reference sequence). J was trimmed by 5 bases and V by 3 bases; bases with no gene match: 12. This CDR3 comprises 17 residues. This CDR3 reads CASSHQRQGRRTGELFF. DNA for the CDR3: TGTGCCAGCAGCCACCAACGACAGGGTAGAAGGACCGGGGAGCTGTTTTTT.

The chain recombines TRBV13 with TRBJ2-1, with 8 bases aligning to TRBD2. CDR1 is PRHDT, CDR2 FYEKMQ, per germline (reference sequence). This CDR3 comprises 16 residues. V was pared by 5 bases and J by 6 bases, with 12 bases of the junction left unmatched. CDR3 sequence reads: CASSPPSAGGPNEQFF. The CDR3 coding sequence is TGTGCCAGCAGCCCACCCTCGGCGGGAGGACCCAATGAGCAGTTCTTC.

This clonotype was counted many times. V is TRBV2 and J is TRBJ2-5; D is unclear. Germline V gene lookup returns CDR1 SNHLY and CDR2 FYNNEI. Between the trimmed V and J ends, which lost 3 bases and 7 bases, there was a span of 12 bases. The CDR3 has 13 residues. CDR3 in amino acids: CASSEMTRGTQYF. The CDR3 DNA is TGTGCCAGCAGTGAGATGACCCGAGGGACCCAGTACTTC.

This clonotype has a handful of counts. The chain recombines TRBV5-1 with TRBJ2-5, with D possibly being TRBD2 (6 bases). In germline, CDR1 is SGHRS, CDR2 YFSETQ. This CDR3 has 15 amino acids. V was trimmed by 2 bases and J by 3 bases, leaving 14 bases between them. CDR3 bases: TGCGCCAGCAGCTTTACGGCCGGGAGCAAAGAGACCCAGTACTTC. It is translated as CASSFTAGSKETQYF.

The gene calls are TRBV5-1 and TRBJ2-7; 11 bases fit TRBD2. The length of the CDR3 is 15 residues. The V segment lost 3 bases and the J segment 3 bases; nucleotides outside the gene matches: 5. The germline CDR1 and CDR2 sequences are SGHRS and YFSETQ. DNA of the CDR3: TGCGCCAGCAGCTACGCCGGGACTAGCGGCTACGAGCAGTACTTC. It translates to CASSYAGTSGYEQYF.

This clonotype occurred many times. V and J are TRBV5-5 and TRBJ2-3, with D possibly TRBD2 on 5 matching bases. Germline V gives CDR1 SGHKS, CDR2 YYEKEE (reference sequence). V was pared by 4 bases and J by 3 bases, with 12 bases between. This CDR3 is 14 amino acids long. For the CDR3, the DNA is TGTGCCAGCAGCAGCGGCCTTCGGACAGATACGCAGTATTTT. It specifies CASSSGLRTDTQYF.

The table lists this clonotype with a few counts. The chain employs TRBV2 and TRBJ2-7; 7 bases are a match to TRBD2. The CDR3 totals 15 residues. Germline lookup yields CDR1 SNHLY and CDR2 FYNNEI. The V segment lost 8 bases and the J segment 7 bases; nucleotides outside the gene matches: 17. Here the CDR3 DNA reads TGTGCCAGCTCCTACGGGGGGTCTGTCCTTTTTGAGCAGTACTTC. Residues: CASSYGGSVLFEQYF.

At least ten counts were recorded for this clonotype. The chain combines TRBV12-3 or TRBV12-4 with TRBJ2-3; 10 bases agree with TRBD2. The CDR3 loop spans 15 amino acids. V was clipped by 5 bases and J by 4 bases; unmatched bases: 6. The chain's CDR3 is CASSRSLAGADTQYF. As DNA, the CDR3 is TGTGCCAGCAGTAGGTCGCTAGCGGGAGCAGATACGCAGTATTTT.

This clonotype was recorded a few times. The genes are TRBV5-6 and TRBJ2-7, with 10 nucleotides matching TRBD2. CDR3 length equals 14 residues. From germline, CDR1 is SGHDT and CDR2 YYEEEE. V was pared by 7 bases and J by 3 bases, with 7 bases of the junction left unmatched. The CDR3 spells CASGRTSGLYEQYF. CDR3 bases: TGTGCCAGCGGAAGGACTAGCGGCCTCTACGAGCAGTACTTC.

The chain couples TRBV19 to TRBJ2-5; D tentatively reads TRBD1 or TRBD2 (5 bases each). This CDR3 contains 15 residues. Germline lookup yields CDR1 LNHDA and CDR2 SQIVND (reference sequence). Trimming shortened V by 1 base and J by 4 bases, and 13 bases separated the two germline ends. The CDR3 DNA sequence: TGTGCCAGTAGTATAGGGGGGACCTACGGAGAGACCCAGTACTTC. As protein: CASSIGGTYGETQYF.

This clonotype was counted ten times or more. The rearrangement links TRBV20-1 to TRBJ2-7; TRBD1 agrees at 10 bases. This CDR3 is 13 amino acids long. Germline loops: CDR1 DFQATT, CDR2 SNEGSKA (reference sequence). Unmatched junction bases numbered 5, after V lost 6 bases and J lost 3 bases. CDR3 nucleotides: TGCAGTGCGACCGGGACAGGGGTCTACGAGCAGTACTTC. Protein sequence: CSATGTGVYEQYF.

This clonotype was seen once. The chain joins TRBV10-2 to TRBJ2-3, with 10 bases that match TRBD1. The germline V gene has CDR1 WSHSY and CDR2 SAAADI. The length of the CDR3 is 14 residues. The ends lost 6 bases at V and 4 bases at J; junction bases unmatched: 4. The CDR3 DNA reads as TGCGCCAGCAGCCGACAGGGGGCTTCAGATACGCAGTATTTT. Translating it yields CASSRQGASDTQYF.

This clonotype occurred many times. The genes are TRBV11-2 and TRBJ2-1; D is ambiguous. CDR1 SGHAT and CDR2 FQNNGV come from the germline V gene. V lost 2 bases and J 9 bases, leaving 8 bases between the germline ends. CDR3 length: 12 amino acids. In DNA form, the CDR3 reads TGTGCCAGCAGCTTAAGTACCGGTGAGCAGTTCTTC. This encodes CASSLSTGEQFF.

At least ten counts were recorded for this clonotype. This chain links TRBV28 with TRBJ2-7; TRBD1 aligns across 10 bases. Trimming took 6 bases from V and 2 from J; bases not matched to a gene: 7. This CDR3 contains 15 residues. The germline V gene has CDR1 MDHEN and CDR2 SYDVKM. The CDR3 DNA follows: TGTGCCAGCAGACCAGGGACAGGGGCTCCCTACGAGCAGTACTTC. Protein sequence: CASRPGTGAPYEQYF.

Many counts were recorded for this clonotype. The rearrangement uses TRBV2 and TRBJ2-2, with 11 bases that match TRBD1. This CDR3 contains 15 residues. V was clipped by 8 bases and J by 6 bases; unmatched bases: 8. The V gene's germline CDR1 is SNHLY and CDR2 FYNNEI. CDR3 amino acids: CASRRDRGSAGELFF. In nucleotides, the CDR3 is TGTGCCAGCCGCCGGGACAGGGGGTCCGCCGGGGAGCTGTTTTTT.

Ten or more counts support this clonotype. The V and J genes are TRBV6-2 or TRBV6-3 and TRBJ2-7, with 7 positions matching TRBD1. Germline CDR1 and CDR2: MNHEY and SVGEGT. The CDR3 is 16 amino acids. The trim removed 6 bases at V and 2 bases at J, leaving 13 bases unmatched. CDR3 DNA sequence: TGTGCCAGCAGACCCATCTCCGGGACAGCACCCTACGAGCAGTACTTC. Protein: CASRPISGTAPYEQYF.

This clonotype was picked up many times. The chain employs TRBV20-1 and TRBJ2-2; D not certain. This CDR3 region has 14 residues. Germline CDR1 is DFQATT and CDR2 is SNEGSKA (reference sequence). The V end lost 3 bases, the J end lost 2 bases, and 10 bases lay between the germline ends. CDR3 sequence: CSARDPVNTGELFF. CDR3 coding DNA: TGCAGTGCTAGGGATCCGGTTAACACCGGGGAGCTGTTTTTT.

This clonotype has a count of ten or more. This rearrangement joins TRBV5-6 to TRBJ2-7; 8 bases fit TRBD1. Germline CDR1 and CDR2: SGHDT and YYEEEE. After removal of 6 bases from V and 5 bases from J, the junction contained 4 bases not matched to a gene. There are 12 residues in the CDR3. The CDR3 loop reads CASTQGANEQYF. The CDR3 nucleotides are TGTGCCAGCACCCAGGGGGCTAACGAGCAGTACTTC.

This clonotype was detected many times. The V gene is TRBV28, the J gene TRBJ2-7; D unclear. The CDR3 covers 13 residues. In germline, CDR1 is MDHEN, CDR2 SYDVKM. Trimming took 5 bases from V and 2 from J, leaving 10 bases between them. CDR3 DNA sequence: TGTGCCAGCAGTCCTACTACTACCTACGAGCAGTACTTC. Translation: CASSPTTTYEQYF. Together with reference TRBV28 and TRBJ2-7, the CDR3 gives the full variable domain: DVKVTQSSRYLVKRTGEKVFLECVQDMDHENMFWYRQDPGLGLRLIYFSYDVKMKEKGDIPEGYSVSREKKERFSLILESASTNQTSMYLCASSPTTTYEQYFGPGTRLTVT.

This clonotype was counted a few times. This sequence joins TRBV12-3 or TRBV12-4 and TRBJ2-6, with D perhaps TRBD1 (6 bases). The CDR3 is made up of 17 amino acids. V dropped 7 bases and J dropped 2 bases, with 18 bases sitting between them. In nucleotides, the CDR3 is TGTGCCAGCACCCAGCTAAGGGGGAAAGCTGGGGCCAACGTCCTGACTTTC. Its translation is CASTQLRGKAGANVLTF.

V usage is TRBV7-9 and J usage is TRBJ1-6; D is unclear. CDR3 length: 15 residues. The germline CDR1 and CDR2 sequences are SEHNR and FQNEAQ (reference sequence). The ends were cut back, 5 bases at V and 9 bases at J, with 17 bases in the middle. CDR3 loop: CASSPRTAMGSPLHF. DNA of the CDR3: TGTGCCAGCAGCCCGCGGACTGCCATGGGTTCACCCCTCCACTTT.